This T cell receptor beta chain was documented in a study of T cell changes during pregnancy in multiple sclerosis. V was shortened by 4 bases and J by 2 bases, with 9 bases between the two germline ends. The CDR3 runs 15 residues. The germline gives CDR1 SGHAT, CDR2 FQNNGV. The assay was immunoSEQ multiplex PCR, and TCRdb's table has in-frame clones only and misses some. This repertoire shows some 50,000 clones, under 90% found once; its top ten account for 1.5%. The receptor comes from a female donor in good health, enrolled as a control in a pregnancy study. The chain is built from TRBV11-2 and TRBJ2-6; D is possibly TRBD1 (5 bases). Sequenced here: peripheral blood, sampled in the first trimester of pregnancy. CDR3 amino acids: CASSSGQTGANVLTF. For the CDR3, the DNA is TGTGCCAGCAGCTCCGGACAAACTGGGGCCAACGTCCTGACTTTC.